These T cell receptor beta chains were read from a single sample in a study of T cells in Graves' hyperthyroidism and ophthalmopathy. TCRdb reprocessed the multiplex PCR reads via MiXCR and lists one record per CDR3 protein. Here the sample spans 600,000 to 800,000 distinct CDR3 sequences, 30% to 40% being singletons. Sample: blood. All receptors derive from a woman aged 40 to 55 with Graves' hyperthyroidism. Each CDR3 is given with its conserved first and last residue. Each record gives: J gene, V gene, D gene, clone size, CDR3 DNA, CDR3 protein. A D gene is named only where the DNA matches it firmly. Rows give clone size only sometimes, using once, few, many, or a class for an expanded clone.

j_gene: TRBJ1-5
v_gene: TRBV2
d_gene: .
abundance: many
CDR3nt: TGTGCCAGCCGGGCGCAGGGGAACAATCAGCCCCAGCATTTT
CDR3aa: CASRAQGNNQPQHF

j_gene: TRBJ2-1
v_gene: TRBV24-1
d_gene: TRBD1
abundance: .
CDR3nt: TGTGCCACCAGTGATTACAGGGGGGATGAGCAGTTCTTC
CDR3aa: CATSDYRGDEQFF

j_gene: TRBJ1-2
v_gene: TRBV10-3
d_gene: TRBD1
abundance: .
CDR3nt: TGTGCCATCAGACCTCAGGGGGACTATGGCTACACCTTC
CDR3aa: CAIRPQGDYGYTF

j_gene: TRBJ2-2
v_gene: TRBV12-3/TRBV12-4
d_gene: TRBD2
abundance: .
CDR3nt: TGTGCCAGCACTTCGGGGGGGCGTTCCGGGGAGCTGTTTTTT
CDR3aa: CASTSGGRSGELFF

j_gene: TRBJ1-5
v_gene: TRBV19
d_gene: .
abundance: few
CDR3nt: TGTGCCAGTAGTATCTCCCGACAGTTCAATCAGCCCCAGCATTTT
CDR3aa: CASSISRQFNQPQHF

j_gene: TRBJ1-1
v_gene: TRBV20-1
d_gene: .
abundance: once
CDR3nt: TGCAGTGCACAATCGGAGATACTACAGGTGGCTGAAGCTTTCTTT
CDR3aa: CSAQSEILQVAEAFF

j_gene: TRBJ1-1
v_gene: TRBV20-1
d_gene: TRBD1
abundance: .
CDR3nt: TGCAGTGCTAGGAAGGGGGCGATGAACACTGAAGCTTTCTTT
CDR3aa: CSARKGAMNTEAFF

j_gene: TRBJ1-1
v_gene: TRBV5-1
d_gene: TRBD1
abundance: many
CDR3nt: TGCGCCAGCAGGCCAGGGGGCGGGTACACTGAAGCTTTCTTT
CDR3aa: CASRPGGGYTEAFF

j_gene: TRBJ1-5
v_gene: TRBV5-1
d_gene: .
abundance: many
CDR3nt: TGTGCCAGCAGTTTGGCAGGGGATAGCAATCAGCCCCAGCATTTT
CDR3aa: CASSLAGDSNQPQHF

j_gene: TRBJ2-6
v_gene: TRBV7-2
d_gene: TRBD1
abundance: many
CDR3nt: TGTGCCAGCAGCGCCACAGGGGTTGTAGGGGCCAACGTCCTGACTTTC
CDR3aa: CASSATGVVGANVLTF

j_gene: TRBJ1-5
v_gene: TRBV2
d_gene: TRBD1
abundance: few
CDR3nt: TGTGCCAGCAGTTTACTTCGCAGGGGGCTACTATATAGCAATCAGCCCCAGCATTTT
CDR3aa: CASSLLRRGLLYSNQPQHF

j_gene: TRBJ1-2
v_gene: TRBV20-1
d_gene: TRBD1
abundance: .
CDR3nt: TGCAGTGCTTCCTTGGGGACAGACTATGGCTACACCTTC
CDR3aa: CSASLGTDYGYTF

j_gene: TRBJ1-3
v_gene: TRBV10-3
d_gene: .
abundance: many
CDR3nt: TGTGCCATCAGTGAAGGGGGAACCGGAAACACCATATATTTT
CDR3aa: CAISEGGTGNTIYF

j_gene: TRBJ1-4
v_gene: TRBV9
d_gene: .
abundance: many
CDR3nt: TGTGCCAGCAGCGGGGCAACTAATGAAAAACTGTTTTTT
CDR3aa: CASSGATNEKLFF

j_gene: TRBJ2-7
v_gene: TRBV20-1
d_gene: .
abundance: many
CDR3nt: TGCAGTGCTAGAGACAGGCGGCCCTACGAGCAGTACTTC
CDR3aa: CSARDRRPYEQYF

j_gene: TRBJ2-1
v_gene: TRBV29-1
d_gene: TRBD2
abundance: .
CDR3nt: TGCAGCGTTGTCCCTAGCGGGGGCAATGAGCAGTTCTTC
CDR3aa: CSVVPSGGNEQFF

j_gene: TRBJ2-5
v_gene: TRBV6-6
d_gene: TRBD2
abundance: .
CDR3nt: TGTGCCAGCACCCGGTCGGCGGGGGGCATGGGGACCCAGTACTTC
CDR3aa: CASTRSAGGMGTQYF